A selection of T cell receptor beta chains follows, all from one sample in a study of T cell responses to AZD1222 COVID-19 vaccine. Sequenced by immunoSEQ multiplex PCR; TCRdb stores in-frame clones only, minus some. The table has some 160,000 clones, around 92% seen once. Sequenced material: peripheral blood, taken on day 0 of AZD1222 vaccination. These receptor sequences come from an adult in good health. Each CDR3 is given with its conserved first and last residue. The D gene is left open where the match is weak. Some rows have no size entry. The others give once, few or many, or a class for an expanded clone.

clone_size	v_call	d_call	cdr3_length	j_call	cdr3_nt	cdr3_aa
.	TRBV4-1	.	14	TRBJ1-5	TGCGCCAGCAGCCATGCTATAGCGGATCAGCCCCAGCATTTT	CASSHAIADQPQHF
.	TRBV18	.	16	TRBJ1-1	TGTGCCAGCTCACCCTCGTTTGGGCCCATGAACACTGAAGCTTTCTTT	CASSPSFGPMNTEAFF
once	TRBV5-1	.	16	TRBJ1-2	TGCGCCAGCAGCTTGGGGTTCAGGGTAATGAATAATGGCTACACCTTC	CASSLGFRVMNNGYTF
.	TRBV24-1	.	13	TRBJ1-2	TGTGCCACCAGTGATTTTTGGGGGAATGGCTACACCTTC	CATSDFWGNGYTF
once	TRBV5-1	TRBD1	19	TRBJ2-2	TGCGCCAGCAGCTTGGCCGGGGACAGAAGAACGATAAGGGCCGGGGAGCTGTTTTTT	CASSLAGDRRTIRAGELFF
.	TRBV7-8	.	14	TRBJ1-6	TGTGCCAGCAGCTTAGTCGTCGTGAATTCACCCCTCCACTTT	CASSLVVVNSPLHF
.	TRBV29-1	TRBD1	13	TRBJ1-1	TGCAGCGGAAACGGACAGGAGAGCACTGAAGCTTTCTTT	CSGNGQESTEAFF
.	TRBV5-6	.	14	TRBJ2-1	TGTGCCAGCAGCTTTTTTCGGAGGGACAATGAGCAGTTCTTC	CASSFFRRDNEQFF
.	TRBV28	TRBD1	12	TRBJ2-7	TGTGCCAGTTGGGACAGGCCCTACGAGCAGTACTTC	CASWDRPYEQYF
.	TRBV5-1	TRBD1	15	TRBJ1-6	TGCGCCAGCAGCTTGGAGGGACAGCGAAATTCACCCCTCCACTTT	CASSLEGQRNSPLHF
.	TRBV18	TRBD1	17	TRBJ1-6	TGTGCCAGCTCCCTTCAGGGGACAGGGGAATATAATTCACCCCTCCACTTT	CASSLQGTGEYNSPLHF
.	TRBV7-9	.	12	TRBJ1-2	TGTGCCAGCAGCGACACTAACTATGGCTACACCTTC	CASSDTNYGYTF
.	TRBV19	TRBD2	13	TRBJ2-3	TGTGCCAGTTCAGCGGGGACGGCAGATACGCAGTATTTT	CASSAGTADTQYF
.	TRBV7-8	.	16	TRBJ2-7	TGTGCCAGCATCCTCAAGCCCCAGGGAGGAATCCACGAGCAGTACTTC	CASILKPQGGIHEQYF
.	TRBV28	.	15	TRBJ2-1	TGTGCCAGCAGGACCGGGGGTTCGGTCTACAATGAGCAGTTCTTC	CASRTGGSVYNEQFF
.	TRBV12-3/TRBV12-4	.	11	TRBJ2-5	TGTGCCAGCAGTCGGGGAGAGACCCAGTACTTC	CASSRGETQYF
.	TRBV3-1/TRBV3-2	.	14	TRBJ1-5	TGTGCCAGCAGCCAAGGAGGTTCCAATCAGCCCCAGCATTTT	CASSQGGSNQPQHF
.	TRBV7-3	.	17	TRBJ2-5	TGTGCCAGCAGCTCCGTTAGTTATGGGGTGACTCAAGAGACCCAGTACTTC	CASSSVSYGVTQETQYF
.	TRBV18	.	16	TRBJ2-2	TGTGCCAGCTCACCACCGGCGGAGATGAGCGCCGGGGAGCTGTTTTTT	CASSPPAEMSAGELFF
once	TRBV28	.	18	TRBJ1-4	TGTGCCAGCGACCCTAATGGGAAAGAATCGGGGCTCGAGGAAAAACTGTTTTTT	CASDPNGKESGLEEKLFF
few	TRBV11-3	.	14	TRBJ2-5	TGTGCCAGCAGCTTACAGGGGTACCAAGAGACCCAGTACTTC	CASSLQGYQETQYF
.	TRBV11-2	TRBD2	16	TRBJ2-5	TGTGCCAGCAGCTTAATGGGCGGGGGAGCTCAAGAGACCCAGTACTTC	CASSLMGGGAQETQYF
.	TRBV6-5	.	13	TRBJ1-2	TGTGCCATCCAGCCGGGGGCCGACTATGGCTACACCTTC	CAIQPGADYGYTF
.	TRBV4-3	.	16	TRBJ2-2	TGCGCCAGCAGCCTCGGGAGAACCACGGCCACCGGGGAGCTGTTTTTT	CASSLGRTTATGELFF
.	TRBV30	TRBD1	18	TRBJ1-1	TGTGCCTGGAGTATCGGGACAGGGCTTGTGGTTTTGGACACTGAAGCTTTCTTT	CAWSIGTGLVVLDTEAFF
.	TRBV27	.	12	TRBJ1-5	TGTGCCAGCAGTTCTTACAATCAGCCCCAGCATTTT	CASSSYNQPQHF
.	TRBV7-2	.	13	TRBJ1-5	TGTGCCAGCAGCTTGGGGCAGGGTCAGCCCCAGCATTTT	CASSLGQGQPQHF
.	TRBV7-2	TRBD1	17	TRBJ1-1	TGTGCCAGCAGCTTCGCTTGGACAGGGATCATGAACACTGAAGCTTTCTTT	CASSFAWTGIMNTEAFF
.	TRBV2	TRBD1	12	TRBJ1-2	TGTGCCGGTTGGGGCCAAGGGGGCGGCTACACCTTC	CAGWGQGGGYTF
.	TRBV2	.	12	TRBJ2-7	TGTGCCAGCAGTTATAGCTCCTACGAGCAGTACTTC	CASSYSSYEQYF
.	TRBV5-5	.	12	TRBJ1-2	TGTGCCAGCAGCTACGGAGGGTTCGGGGACACCTTC	CASSYGGFGDTF
few	TRBV12-3/TRBV12-4	.	13	TRBJ2-5	TGTGCCAGCACCGGACCAAACGAAGAGACCCAGTACTTC	CASTGPNEETQYF
.	TRBV11-2	.	12	TRBJ1-2	TGTGCCAGCAGCTTAGACAGCTATGGCTACACCTTC	CASSLDSYGYTF
once	TRBV6-2/TRBV6-3	TRBD2	15	TRBJ2-5	TGTGCCAGCAGTTCGCTAGCGGGGGGCCAAGAGACCCAGTACTTC	CASSSLAGGQETQYF
.	TRBV5-1	TRBD1	15	TRBJ1-4	TGCGCCAGCAGCCGCCGACAGGGAAGTAATGAAAAACTGTTTTTT	CASSRRQGSNEKLFF
.	TRBV5-1	.	16	TRBJ1-5	TGCGCCAGCAGCTTGGGTATCCCCTCTAGCAATCAGCCCCAGCATTTT	CASSLGIPSSNQPQHF
.	TRBV11-2	TRBD2	14	TRBJ2-5	TGTGCCAGCAGCTTGGAGCGGGGGCGGGAGACCCAGTACTTC	CASSLERGRETQYF
.	TRBV5-1	.	14	TRBJ2-5	TGCGCCAGCAGCTCAGGGACGATCCAAGAGACCCAGTACTTC	CASSSGTIQETQYF
.	TRBV24-1	TRBD1	21	TRBJ1-5	TGTGCCACCAGGGGATTCGAGGGGCAGGGGGCACTGATGAGAAGCAATCAGCCCCAGCATTTT	CATRGFEGQGALMRSNQPQHF
.	TRBV5-1	.	14	TRBJ1-1	TGCGCCAGCAGCTTGGATCGACAGACCCTAGAAGCTTTCTTT	CASSLDRQTLEAFF
.	TRBV12-3/TRBV12-4	TRBD1	13	TRBJ1-2	TGTGCCAGCAGTTTAGGGCAGGGGGGACGCTACACCTTC	CASSLGQGGRYTF
.	TRBV6-4	TRBD1	15	TRBJ2-2	TGTGCCAGCAGAACAGGGACAGGCGACACCGGGGAGCTGTTTTTT	CASRTGTGDTGELFF
.	TRBV9	TRBD1	15	TRBJ2-5	TGTGCCAGCAGCCCGTTCGGGACAGGGGAGGAGACCCAGTACTTC	CASSPFGTGEETQYF